This TCR beta chain derives from a study of CD8 T cells in ankylosing spondylitis (dated by TCRdb to 2017 to 2019). For the study in its entirety: To find TCR variants linked to disease, the study profiled T cell receptor beta repertoires in ankylosing spondylitis patients and healthy donors. The full study cohort was made up of 20 to 25 ankylosing spondylitis patients and more than 90 healthy donors. Samples of peripheral blood were taken, and for ankylosing spondylitis patients, synovial fluid was collected as well.

These reads were obtained on an Illumina HiSeq 2500. Quantitative 5'-RACE with molecular barcodes was used to prepare TCR beta libraries. Regarding the original processing steps: A new computational method, built on a probabilistic model of VDJ rearrangement, was used to identify disease-linked TCR variants. Using fastp trimming at Q25 and MiXCR clonotype assembly, TCRdb reanalyzed the public sequencing data and kept in-frame beta chains. Each entry is one CDR3 protein sequence, shown with its most common DNA and genes. For this entry, the V and J calls and clone size follow TCRdb and not the study's own pipeline. The sample table shows 700,000 to 850,000 distinct CDR3 sequences, and approximately 10% are seen once. Approximately 0.5% of the sample is taken by the ten largest. Comment on this clonotype: It lacks a known antigen. Per-nucleotide qualities are absent, and no much larger clonotype sits a single base away.

Broader findings and caveats from the paper: Blood from ankylosing spondylitis patients appeared to be characterized by a TCR beta motif made up of under ten highly homologous amino acid variants. Significant enrichment of the disease-linked clones was reported in matched synovial fluid samples from ankylosing spondylitis patients. Some motif variants were previously reported in synovial fluid and blood of reactive arthritis patients, suggesting common disease-initiation mechanisms. A CD8+ phenotype was shown by the disease-linked clones, which were found at relatively low frequencies in peripheral blood.

CDR1 is given as SGHNT and CDR2 as YENEEA, both from the germline V gene. Relative to germline, V is 4 bases shorter and J is 4 bases shorter, with 6 bases between their ends. Counted from cysteine to phenylalanine, this CDR3 has 12 amino acids. The only DNA kept is the CDR3, 36 bases in frame from the first base. The sample consisted of blood, either unsorted or a sorted T cell fraction (not recorded which). This chain joins TRBV11-3 to TRBJ2-3; the D gene identity is not certain. This sequence was found in a male donor with ankylosing spondylitis. The sequence in DNA is TGTGCCAGCAGCTCCAAGTCAGATACGCAGTATTTT. It translates as CASSSKSDTQYF. Reference TRBV11-3 and TRBJ2-3 genes cover what lies past the CDR3, so the full variable domain is EAGVVQSPRYKIIEKKQPVAFWCNPISGHNTLYWYLQNLGQGPELLIRYENEEAVDDSQLPKDRFSAERLKGVDSTLKIQPAELGDSAVYLCASSSKSDTQYFGPGTRLTVL.